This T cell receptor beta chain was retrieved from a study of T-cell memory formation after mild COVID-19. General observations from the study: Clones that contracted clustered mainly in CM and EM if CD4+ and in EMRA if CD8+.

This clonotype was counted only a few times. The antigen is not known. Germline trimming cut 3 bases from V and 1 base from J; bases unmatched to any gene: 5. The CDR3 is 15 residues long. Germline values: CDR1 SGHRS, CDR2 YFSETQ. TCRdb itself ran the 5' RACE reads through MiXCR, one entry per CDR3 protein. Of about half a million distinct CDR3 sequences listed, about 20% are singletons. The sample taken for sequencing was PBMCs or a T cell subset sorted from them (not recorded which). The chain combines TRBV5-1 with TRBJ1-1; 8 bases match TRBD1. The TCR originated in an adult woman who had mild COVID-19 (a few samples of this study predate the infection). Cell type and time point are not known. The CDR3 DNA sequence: TGCGCCAGCAGCTGGTGGACAGGGCCGAACACTGAAGCTTTCTTT. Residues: CASSWWTGPNTEAFF.